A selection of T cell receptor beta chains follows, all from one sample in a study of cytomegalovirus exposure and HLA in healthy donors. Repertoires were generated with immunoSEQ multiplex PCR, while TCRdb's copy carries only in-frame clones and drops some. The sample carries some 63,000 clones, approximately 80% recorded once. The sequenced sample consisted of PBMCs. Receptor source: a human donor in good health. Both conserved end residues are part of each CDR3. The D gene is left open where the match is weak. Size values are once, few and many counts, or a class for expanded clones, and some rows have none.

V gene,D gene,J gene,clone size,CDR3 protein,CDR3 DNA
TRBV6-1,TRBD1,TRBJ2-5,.,CASQEPGGGKTQYF,TGTGCCAGCCAGGAACCAGGGGGTGGTAAGACCCAGTACTTC
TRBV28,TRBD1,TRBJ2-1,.,CASSSGGWTGPEGQPNWGEQFF,TGTGCCAGCAGTTCCGGTGGCTGGACAGGTCCTGAGGGACAGCCAAATTGGGGTGAGCAGTTCTTC
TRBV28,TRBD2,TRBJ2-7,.,CASSYIAGRYEQYF,TGTGCCAGCAGCTATATAGCGGGACGTTACGAGCAGTACTTC
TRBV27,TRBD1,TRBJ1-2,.,CASSFGTGDYGYTF,TGTGCCAGCAGCTTCGGGACAGGGGACTATGGCTACACCTTC
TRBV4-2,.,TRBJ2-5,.,CASSQAQGSETQYF,TGTGCCAGCAGCCAAGCGCAGGGGAGTGAGACCCAGTACTTC
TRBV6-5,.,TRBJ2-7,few,CASRVPRRTNYEQYF,TGTGCCAGCCGGGTCCCTAGGCGAACCAATTACGAGCAGTACTTC
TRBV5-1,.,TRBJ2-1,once,CASSPPSGLSYNEQFF,TGCGCCAGCAGCCCCCCAAGCGGCCTCTCCTACAATGAGCAGTTCTTC
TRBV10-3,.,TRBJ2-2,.,CAISERGNTGELFF,TGTGCCATCAGTGAACGAGGGAACACCGGGGAGCTGTTTTTT
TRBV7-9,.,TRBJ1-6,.,CASSFEETRHSPLHF,TGTGCCAGCAGCTTTGAAGAGACGAGGCATTCACCCCTCCACTTT
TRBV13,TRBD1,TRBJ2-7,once,CASSYGTGGGYEQYF,TGTGCCAGCAGCTATGGGACAGGGGGCGGGTACGAGCAGTACTTC
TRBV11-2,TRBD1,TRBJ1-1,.,CASRHPGQGLNTEAFF,TGTGCCAGCAGGCATCCGGGACAGGGATTGAACACTGAAGCTTTCTTT
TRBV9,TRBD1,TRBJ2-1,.,CASSVDPPGQGGNEQFF,TGTGCCAGCAGCGTAGACCCGCCGGGACAGGGTGGTAATGAGCAGTTCTTC
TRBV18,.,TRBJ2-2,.,CASSPNKRENTGELFF,TGTGCCAGCTCACCAAACAAACGGGAGAACACCGGGGAGCTGTTTTTT
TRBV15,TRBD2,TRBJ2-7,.,CATSRVASGSYEQYF,TGTGCCACCAGCAGAGTAGCTAGCGGATCCTACGAGCAGTACTTC
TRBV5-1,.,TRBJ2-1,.,CASSPELGANYNEQFF,TGCGCCAGCAGCCCGGAGCTGGGAGCCAACTACAATGAGCAGTTCTTC
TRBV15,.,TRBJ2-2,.,CATSIQTSDAGELFF,TGTGCCACCAGCATTCAGACCAGCGACGCCGGGGAGCTGTTTTTT
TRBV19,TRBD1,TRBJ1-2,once,CASRVGTGNYGYTF,TGTGCCAGTAGGGTCGGGACAGGGAATTATGGCTACACCTTC
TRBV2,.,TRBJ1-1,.,CASTTEGNTEAFF,TGTGCCAGCACGACAGAAGGAAACACTGAAGCTTTCTTT
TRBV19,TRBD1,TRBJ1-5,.,CASSTRDRGNSNQPQHF,TGTGCCAGTAGTACCCGGGACAGGGGAAATAGCAATCAGCCCCAGCATTTT
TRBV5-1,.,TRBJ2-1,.,CASSLSGAASSYNEQFF,TGCGCCAGCAGCTTGTCAGGGGCCGCGAGCTCCTACAATGAGCAGTTCTTC
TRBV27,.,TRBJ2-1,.,CASSLGGVEQFF,TGTGCCAGCAGTTTAGGCGGGGTTGAGCAGTTCTTC
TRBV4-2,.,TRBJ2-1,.,CASSQGTSSYNEQFF,TGTGCCAGCAGCCAAGGGACAAGCTCCTACAATGAGCAGTTCTTC
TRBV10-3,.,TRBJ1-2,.,CAISESTDGYTF,TGTGCCATCAGTGAGTCAACGGATGGCTACACCTTC
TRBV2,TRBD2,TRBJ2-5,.,CASSASGTSETQYF,TGTGCCAGCAGTGCGAGCGGGACGTCAGAGACCCAGTACTTC
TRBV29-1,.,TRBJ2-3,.,CSVDWGLPDTQYF,TGCAGCGTTGACTGGGGCCTCCCAGATACGCAGTATTTT
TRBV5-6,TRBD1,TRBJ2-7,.,CASSLGTGGSYEQYF,TGTGCCAGCAGCTTGGGGACAGGGGGATCCTACGAGCAGTACTTC
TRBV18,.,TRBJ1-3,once,CASSPLGVSGNTIYF,TGTGCCAGCTCACCTTTGGGCGTATCTGGAAACACCATATATTTT
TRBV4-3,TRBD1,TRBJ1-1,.,CASSQDLRTGKAFF,TGCGCCAGCAGCCAAGATTTGCGGACAGGGAAAGCTTTCTTT
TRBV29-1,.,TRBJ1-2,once,CSARDTRLYGYTF,TGCAGCGCCCGGGACACACGATTATATGGCTACACCTTC
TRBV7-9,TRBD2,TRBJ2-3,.,CASSLAGGPADTQYF,TGTGCCAGCAGTCTAGCGGGGGGGCCGGCAGATACGCAGTATTTT
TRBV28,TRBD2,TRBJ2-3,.,CASSLGAVAGGPKEDTQYF,TGTGCCAGCAGCTTGGGAGCAGTAGCGGGAGGGCCTAAGGAAGATACGCAGTATTTT
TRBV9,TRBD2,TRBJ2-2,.,CASRGLRNTGELFF,TGTGCCAGCAGGGGACTAAGGAACACCGGGGAGCTGTTTTTT
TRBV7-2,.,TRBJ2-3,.,CASSYKAGNTDTQYF,TGTGCCAGCAGCTATAAGGCGGGGAACACAGATACGCAGTATTTT
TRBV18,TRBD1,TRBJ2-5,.,CASSIGTVYETQYF,TGTGCCAGCTCCATAGGGACAGTGTATGAGACCCAGTACTTC
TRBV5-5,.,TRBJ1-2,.,CASSLQGSGYGYTF,TGTGCCAGCAGCTTGCAGGGGTCGGGGTATGGCTACACCTTC
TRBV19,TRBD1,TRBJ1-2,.,CASSMSKQGNYGYTF,TGTGCCAGTAGTATGAGTAAACAGGGGAACTATGGCTACACCTTC
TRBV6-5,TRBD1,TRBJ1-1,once,CASSYQTGDLGAFF,TGTGCCAGCAGTTACCAGACAGGGGATCTAGGAGCTTTCTTT
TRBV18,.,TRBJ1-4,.,CASSPTQGNRLGGLFF,TGTGCCAGCTCACCTACACAGGGTAACAGACTCGGAGGACTGTTTTTT
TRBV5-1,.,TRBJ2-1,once,CASSLGSGRQHNEQFF,TGCGCCAGCAGCTTGGGTTCTGGGCGACAACACAATGAGCAGTTCTTC
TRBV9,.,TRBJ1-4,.,CASSPDPFLGGTNKKLFF,TGTGCCAGCAGCCCGGATCCGTTTTTGGGGGGAACTAATAAAAAACTGTTTTTT
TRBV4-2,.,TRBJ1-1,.,CASSAGGDTEAFF,TGTGCCAGCAGCGCCGGGGGGGACACTGAAGCTTTCTTT
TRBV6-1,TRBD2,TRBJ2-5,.,CAIALAGQETQYF,TGTGCCATCGCACTAGCGGGGCAAGAGACCCAGTACTTC
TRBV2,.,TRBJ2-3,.,CASRDRADTQYF,TGTGCCAGCAGAGACCGGGCAGATACGCAGTATTTT
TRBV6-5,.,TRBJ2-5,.,CASSYGGRQETQYF,TGTGCCAGCAGTTACGGCGGCAGACAAGAGACCCAGTACTTC
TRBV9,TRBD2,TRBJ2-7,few,CASSDHWGPAGEYEQYF,TGTGCCAGCAGCGACCATTGGGGGCCAGCGGGGGAATACGAGCAGTACTTC
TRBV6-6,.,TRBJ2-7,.,CASSYAGQTYEQYF,TGTGCCAGCAGTTACGCGGGACAGACCTACGAGCAGTACTTC
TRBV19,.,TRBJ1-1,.,CASRSGGLNTEAFF,TGTGCCAGTAGATCGGGAGGGTTGAACACTGAAGCTTTCTTT
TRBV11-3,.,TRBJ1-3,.,CASSPSGLAGGNTIYF,TGTGCCAGCAGCCCTTCGGGACTCGCGGGAGGAAACACCATATATTTT
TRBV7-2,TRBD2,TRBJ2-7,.,CASSLGWTSAGEQYF,TGTGCCAGCAGCTTAGGTTGGACTAGCGCTGGCGAGCAGTACTTC
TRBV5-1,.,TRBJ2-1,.,CASSLGQGSYNEQFF,TGCGCCAGCAGCTTGGGGCAGGGTTCTTACAATGAGCAGTTCTTC
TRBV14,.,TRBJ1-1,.,CASSQYRDTAEAFF,TGTGCCAGCAGCCAATACAGGGATACCGCTGAAGCTTTCTTT
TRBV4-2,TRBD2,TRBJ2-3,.,CASSQDHASGANTQYF,TGTGCCAGCAGCCAAGATCACGCTAGCGGGGCAAATACGCAGTATTTT
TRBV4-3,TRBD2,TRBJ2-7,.,CASSQVTSGGPHEQYF,TGCGCCAGCAGCCAGGTCACTAGCGGGGGGCCCCACGAGCAGTACTTC
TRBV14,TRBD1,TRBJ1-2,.,CASSISGTGANGYTF,TGTGCCAGCAGCATCTCCGGGACAGGGGCCAACGGCTACACCTTC
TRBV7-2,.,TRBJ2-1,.,CASSLVGARGGAYNEQFF,TGTGCCAGCAGCTTAGTCGGGGCCAGGGGTGGGGCCTACAATGAGCAGTTCTTC